These 30 T cell receptor beta chains were sequenced from one sample in a study of technical replicates of blood from a few donors. This table comes from immunoSEQ multiplex PCR, and its TCRdb copy is limited to in-frame clones, with some not included. Found here are tens of thousands of clones, less than 95% of them singletons; the top ten hold 3%. Sample: PBMCs. The receptors originated from a human donor in good health. Some clones in this sample may be carry-over from other donors' samples.

This chain uses TRBV27 with TRBJ2-3, with TRBD2 as a possible D gene (6 bases). Trimming removed 1 base from V and 2 bases from J, with 16 bases in between. Per the germline V gene, CDR1 is MNHEY and CDR2 is SMNVEV (reference sequence). There are 17 residues in the CDR3. The CDR3 sequence is CASSLWYGRENTDTQYF. CDR3 nucleotides: TGTGCCAGCAGTTTATGGTATGGGCGGGAAAACACAGATACGCAGTATTTT.

The V and J genes are TRBV6-5 and TRBJ2-7, with D unresolved. This CDR3 is 11 amino acids long. The V and J ends lost 6 bases and 5 bases respectively, with 8 bases between them. CDR1 and CDR2 (germline): MNHEY, SVGAGI. In DNA, the CDR3 is TGTGCCAGCAGCTTTTATAACGAGCAGTACTTC. Amino acid sequence: CASSFYNEQYF.

The J gene is TRBJ1-6, the V gene TRBV4-2, with D unclear. Deletions cut 3 bases from V and 7 bases from J, with 13 bases between. Germline V gives CDR1 LGHNA, CDR2 YNFKEQ. CDR3 size: 15 residues. The CDR3 protein is CASSHSRVTNSPLHF. The CDR3 region has the DNA TGTGCCAGCAGCCATAGCCGGGTCACCAATTCACCCCTCCACTTT.

The chain carries TRBV5-1 and TRBJ1-5; 11 bases line up with TRBD1. J lost 7 bases, V lost 4 bases, and 4 bases had no gene match. The germline CDR1 and CDR2 sequences are SGHRS and YFSETQ. The CDR3 has 14 amino acids. The DNA for the CDR3 is TGCGCCAGCAGCGCGGGACAGGGGGAACAGCCCCAGCATTTT. Protein: CASSAGQGEQPQHF.

This clone was counted a few times. The gene calls are TRBV5-6 and TRBJ1-2; tentative D call: TRBD1 (6 bases). CDR3 length equals 14 residues. Germline CDR1 is SGHDT and CDR2 is YYEEEE. Trimming stripped 4 bases from V and 7 bases from J, with 17 bases between. The CDR3 reads CASSRGAGARGYTF. The CDR3 DNA reads as TGTGCCAGCAGCCGTGGGGCAGGGGCTCGTGGCTACACCTTC.

The J gene is TRBJ1-2, the V gene TRBV5-4; D may be TRBD1 (6 bases). Germline-derived CDR1 and CDR2 are SGHNT and YYREEE (reference sequence). The CDR3 is made up of 14 amino acids. V was shortened by 2 bases and J by 4 bases, with 12 bases between the two germline ends. The CDR3 loop reads CASSFTGTTYGYTF. CDR3 in DNA: TGTGCCAGCAGCTTCACTGGGACAACCTATGGCTACACCTTC.

The rearrangement uses TRBV4-3 and TRBJ2-2; D gene uncertain. The CDR3 length is 13 residues. CDR1 and CDR2 (germline): LGHNA, YSLEER. V was cut by 1 base and J by 7 bases, with 7 bases left in between. The CDR3 is CASSQGRLGELFF. In DNA form, the CDR3 reads TGCGCCAGCAGCCAAGGGAGACTCGGGGAGCTGTTTTTT.

The CDR3 spells CASSRESTRQPQHF. CDR3 in DNA: TGTGCCAGCAGCCGCGAATCAACTCGCCAGCCCCAGCATTTT. This chain uses TRBV7-2 with TRBJ1-5; D call uncertain. Germline V CDR1 and CDR2: SGHTA, FQGNSA. V lost 5 bases and J lost 7, with 15 bases in between. The CDR3 extends over 14 amino acids.

The chain employs TRBV6-5 and TRBJ1-1, with D maybe TRBD1 (5 bases). The CDR3 runs 15 residues. Germline V gene data show CDR1 as MNHEY and CDR2 as SVGAGI. V dropped 7 bases and J dropped 0 bases, with 15 bases sitting between them. The CDR3 loop reads CASNGVWGVNTEAFF. Here the CDR3 DNA reads TGTGCCAGCAATGGGGTTTGGGGCGTGAACACTGAAGCTTTCTTT.

The chain combines TRBV5-6 with TRBJ1-2; 7 bases are shared with TRBD1. V lost 7 bases and J lost 7; bases outside the gene matches: 10. The CDR3 runs to 13 residues. Germline assignment: CDR1 SGHDT and CDR2 YYEEEE. This CDR3 is CASAIVGQSGYTF. In DNA, the CDR3 is TGTGCCAGCGCCATTGTGGGACAGTCTGGCTACACCTTC.

As DNA, the CDR3 is TGTGCCAGCTCACCCATCGGGAGGGGCGAGGGCGAGCAGTACTTC. Translating gives CASSPIGRGEGEQYF. This chain uses TRBV18 with TRBJ2-7, with 8 bases matching TRBD2. J gave up 6 bases and V 3 bases, and 10 bases lay outside the gene matches. The CDR3 consists of 15 residues. CDR1 and CDR2 from the germline V gene are KGHSH and LQKENI. Full variable domain (outside the CDR3, taken from reference TRBV18 and TRBJ2-7): NAGVMQNPRHLVRRRGQEARLRCSPMKGHSHVYWYRQLPEEGLKFMVYLQKENIIDESGMPKERFSAEFPKEGPSILRIQQVVRGDSAAYFCASSPIGRGEGEQYFGPGTRLTVT.

The V and J genes are TRBV9 and TRBJ1-1; no reliable D call. Germline CDR1 SGDLS, CDR2 YYNGEE. The CDR3 spans 14 residues. Trimming took 2 bases from V and 1 from J, leaving 9 bases between them. The CDR3 DNA sequence: TGTGCCAGCAGCGTGAGTAGTAGGAACACTGAAGCTTTCTTT. Amino acid sequence: CASSVSSRNTEAFF.

The V call is TRBV12-5, the J call TRBJ2-5, with D maybe TRBD1 (6 bases). V dropped 2 bases and J dropped 11 bases, with 12 bases sitting between them. CDR1 and CDR2 from the germline V gene are LGHNT and FRNRAP. This CDR3 region has 12 residues. CDR3 in amino acids: CASGLPQGTQYF. CDR3 sequence (DNA): TGTGCTAGTGGTTTGCCACAGGGAACTCAGTACTTC.

The V and J genes are TRBV7-9 and TRBJ1-5, with 9 bases matching TRBD1. CDR3 size: 15 residues. The junction had 9 bases not matched to a gene; V was cut back by 10 bases and J by 2 bases. CDR1 is SEHNR and CDR2 is FQNEAQ in the germline V gene (reference sequence). The CDR3, as DNA: TGTGCCACCAGGACAGGGGAGGGCGGCAATCAGCCCCAGCATTTT. As protein: CATRTGEGGNQPQHF.

This chain joins TRBV9 and TRBJ1-3; D remains ambiguous. This CDR3 is 13 amino acids long. V lost 0 bases to trimming and J lost 8 bases, with 9 bases between them. Germline V gene data show CDR1 as SGDLS and CDR2 as YYNGEE. The CDR3: CASSVAVRDTIYF. CDR3 bases: TGTGCCAGCAGCGTAGCGGTCCGGGACACCATATATTTT.

V usage is TRBV18 and J usage is TRBJ1-3; D gene ambiguous. The CDR3 is 13 amino acids. Trimming removed 4 bases at V and 4 bases at J, with 8 bases between. Per germline, CDR1 KGHSH and CDR2 LQKENI. CDR3: CASSRPPGNTIYF. CDR3 DNA sequence: TGTGCCAGCTCACGTCCTCCCGGAAACACCATATATTTT.

The CDR3 is CASSQVGTSGFLTDTQYF. CDR3 nucleotide sequence: TGTGCCAGCAGCCAAGTAGGAACTAGCGGGTTCCTTACAGATACGCAGTATTTT. The genes are TRBV14 and TRBJ2-3; 9 bases are a match to TRBD2. Germline V lookup: CDR1 SGHDN, CDR2 FVKESK. V dropped 1 base and J dropped 3; count of bases not matched to a gene: 11. This CDR3 has 18 residues.

CDR3 DNA sequence: TGTGCCAGCAGCTTTCGTCCAGCAGCGGAGGGATCCTACGAGCAGTACTTC. Its translation: CASSFRPAAEGSYEQYF. The J gene is TRBJ2-7, the V gene TRBV5-5; TRBD2 might be the D (6 bases). The CDR3 totals 17 residues. Germline V CDR1 and CDR2: SGHKS, YYEKEE (reference sequence). V lost 2 bases, J lost 1 base, and 19 bases lay in between. Variable domain in full (rest from reference TRBV5-5 and TRBJ2-7): DAGVTQSPTHLIKTRGQQVTLRCSPISGHKSVSWYQQVLGQGPQFIFQYYEKEERGRGNFPDRFSARQFPNYSSELNVNALLLGDSALYLCASSFRPAAEGSYEQYFGPGTRLTVT.

This chain connects TRBV4-3 to TRBJ1-2; 8 bases are a match to TRBD1. Trimming removed 0 bases from V and 8 bases from J; junction bases left unmatched: 11. The V gene's germline CDR1 is LGHNA and CDR2 YSLEER. The CDR3 contains 16 residues. The DNA of the CDR3 is TGCGCCAGCAGCCAAGATATAGGCAGGGGGCTAGAGGGCTACACCTTC. Translation: CASSQDIGRGLEGYTF.

V is TRBV6-5 and J is TRBJ2-5, with TRBD1 matching 9 bases. CDR3 length equals 13 residues. The germline V gene has CDR1 MNHEY and CDR2 SVGAGI. The trim removed 6 bases at V and 5 bases at J, leaving 4 bases unmatched. Here the CDR3 reads CASRGTGRETQYF. The CDR3 coding sequence is TGTGCCAGCAGAGGGACAGGGCGGGAGACCCAGTACTTC.

This chain connects TRBV13 to TRBJ2-3; 10 nucleotides agree with TRBD2. V dropped 1 base and J dropped 1; count of bases not matched to a gene: 5. Germline CDR1 and CDR2: PRHDT and FYEKMQ (reference sequence). The CDR3 sequence is 17 residues long. CDR3 residues: CASSLALAGAGTDTQYF. The CDR3 coding sequence is TGTGCCAGCAGCTTAGCCCTAGCGGGGGCTGGCACAGATACGCAGTATTTT.

Notes on this clone: A read error may account for a junction end that differs from germline. This chain joins TRBV2 and TRBJ2-2, with TRBD2 matching over 7 bases. Germline CDR1 SNHLY, CDR2 FYNNEI. The CDR3 has 16 amino acids. The CDR3 reads CASREGLAANTGELFF. The CDR3, as DNA: TGTGCCAGCAGGGAAGGCCTAGCGGCGAACACCGGGGAGCTGTTTTTT.

The chain recombines TRBV6-5 with TRBJ1-6, with D unclear. Germline V gene lookup returns CDR1 MNHEY and CDR2 SVGAGI. CDR3 length: 12 amino acids. Trimming took 9 bases from V and 8 from J, leaving 11 bases between them. The CDR3 DNA is TGTGCCAGAAGACATCAAGATTCACCCCTCCACTTT. It is translated as CARRHQDSPLHF.

This chain links TRBV6-1 with TRBJ2-3, with 10 bases lining up with TRBD2. Trimming removed 7 bases from V and 4 bases from J; junction bases left unmatched: 8. Germline values: CDR1 MNHNS, CDR2 SASEGT. The CDR3 covers 15 residues. Here the CDR3 DNA reads TGTGCCAGCACATCTCTAGCGGGAGAATCAGATACGCAGTATTTT. Protein: CASTSLAGESDTQYF.

CDR3 DNA sequence: TGTGCCATCAGTGTGTTAGGGGAAGGGGGCTACACCTTC. Its protein is CAISVLGEGGYTF. The chain has TRBV10-3 and TRBJ1-2; D possibly corresponds to TRBD1 (5 bases). The CDR3 is 13 residues long. Trimming removed 4 bases at V and 8 bases at J, with 14 bases between. The germline V gene encodes CDR1 ENHRY and CDR2 SYGVKD.

The chain employs TRBV29-1 and TRBJ1-5, with unresolved D. CDR3 length equals 14 residues. Germline-derived CDR1 and CDR2 are SQVTM and ANQGSEA. V was cut by 4 bases and J by 0 bases, with 10 bases left in between. The DNA of the CDR3 is TGCAGCGTTGTGGTTACAAATAGCAATCAGCCCCAGCATTTT. This gives the protein CSVVVTNSNQPQHF. Full variable domain (remainder filled in from reference TRBV29-1 and TRBJ1-5): SAVISQKPSRDICQRGTSLTIQCQVDSQVTMMFWYRQQPGQSLTLIATANQGSEATYESGFVIDKFPISRPNLTFSTLTVSNMSPEDSSIYLCSVVVTNSNQPQHFGDGTRLSIL.

The count of this clone is one. The chain is built from TRBV7-2 and TRBJ1-5; 9 nucleotides match TRBD1. This CDR3 spans 14 amino acids. J lost 6 bases, V lost 1 base, and 1 base had no gene match. Per the germline V gene, CDR1 is SGHTA and CDR2 is FQGNSA. The DNA of the CDR3 is TGTGCCAGCAGCTTAGTGGGACAGGGTCAGCCCCAGCATTTT. This sequence encodes CASSLVGQGQPQHF. Full variable domain (missing parts from reference TRBV7-2 and TRBJ1-5): GAGVSQSPSNKVTEKGKDVELRCDPISGHTALYWYRQSLGQGLEFLIYFQGNSAPDKSGLPSDRFSAERTGGSVSTLTIQRTQQEDSAVYLCASSLVGQGQPQHFGDGTRLSIL.

The CDR3 region has the DNA TGCAGCGTTGCGAGGACTAAGACTAGCGGGCCAGATACGCAGTATTTT. Protein sequence: CSVARTKTSGPDTQYF. V is TRBV29-1 and J is TRBJ2-3; 10 bases map to TRBD2. This CDR3 comprises 16 residues. V lost 4 bases and J lost 4; bases outside the gene matches: 11. CDR1 is SQVTM and CDR2 is ANQGSEA in the germline V gene.

V is TRBV7-2 and J is TRBJ1-4; 10 bases fit TRBD1. CDR3 size: 15 residues. With V trimmed by 2 bases and J by 8 bases, 5 bases remained unmatched. Germline CDR1 reads SGHTA; CDR2 reads FQGNSA. The CDR3, as DNA: TGTGCCAGCAGCTTATCGGGACAGGGGCGGGAAAAACTGTTTTTT. It is translated as CASSLSGQGREKLFF.

The J gene is TRBJ2-5, the V gene TRBV7-2; 7 bases align to TRBD2. Germline CDR1 and CDR2: SGHTA and FQGNSA. With V trimmed by 5 bases and J by 5 bases, 8 bases remained unmatched. This CDR3 has 14 amino acids. The CDR3 bases are TGTGCCAGCAGCCGCGAGCGGGGTCGGGAGACCCAGTACTTC. Its translation: CASSRERGRETQYF.